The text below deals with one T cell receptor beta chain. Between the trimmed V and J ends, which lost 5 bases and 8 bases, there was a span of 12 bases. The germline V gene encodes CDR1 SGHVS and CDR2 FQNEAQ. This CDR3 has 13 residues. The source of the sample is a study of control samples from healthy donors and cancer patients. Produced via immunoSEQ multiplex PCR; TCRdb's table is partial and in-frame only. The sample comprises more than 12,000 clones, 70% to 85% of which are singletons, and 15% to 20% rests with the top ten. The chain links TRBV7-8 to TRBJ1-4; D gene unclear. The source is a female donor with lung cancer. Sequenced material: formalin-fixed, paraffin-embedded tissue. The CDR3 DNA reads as TGTGCCAGCAGCCACGATTCTCGAGAAAAACTGTTTTTT. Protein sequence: CASSHDSREKLFF.